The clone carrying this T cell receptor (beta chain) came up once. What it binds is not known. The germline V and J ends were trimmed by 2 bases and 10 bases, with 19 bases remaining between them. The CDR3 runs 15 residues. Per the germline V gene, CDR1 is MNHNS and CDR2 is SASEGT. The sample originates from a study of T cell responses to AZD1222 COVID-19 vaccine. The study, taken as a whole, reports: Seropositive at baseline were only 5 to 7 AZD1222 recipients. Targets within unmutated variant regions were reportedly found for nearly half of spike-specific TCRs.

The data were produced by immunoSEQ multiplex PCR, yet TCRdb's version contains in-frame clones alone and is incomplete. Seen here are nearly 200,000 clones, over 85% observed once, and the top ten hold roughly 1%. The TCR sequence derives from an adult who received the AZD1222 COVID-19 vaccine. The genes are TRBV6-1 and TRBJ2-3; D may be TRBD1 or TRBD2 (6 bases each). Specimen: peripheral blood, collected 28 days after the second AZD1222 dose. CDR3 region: CASSEIGGTVRAQYF. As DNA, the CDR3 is TGTGCCAGCAGTGAAATAGGGGGGACCGTGAGGGCGCAGTATTTT.